The rows below give T cell receptor beta chains drawn from one sample of a study of graft-versus-host responses after intestinal transplantation. Repertoires were generated with immunoSEQ multiplex PCR, while TCRdb's copy carries only in-frame clones and drops some. The sample has under 15,000 clones; roughly 33% are singletons. The sequencing here drew on alloreactive CD8+ T cells from a mixed lymphocyte reaction culture, taken before intestinal transplant. The receptor source for this set is a human patient who received an intestinal transplant. The CDR3 runs from the conserved cysteine through the conserved F or W. Fields, in order: CDR3 protein, CDR3 DNA, V gene, J gene, clone size, D gene. D genes are given only for firm matches. A clone size is listed for some rows: how often the clone was seen (once, few, many), or a class if it is expanded.

cdr3_aa: CASSSDGNQETQYF; cdr3_nt: TGTGCCAGCAGCTCGGACGGAAACCAAGAGACCCAGTACTTC; v_call: TRBV11-3; j_call: TRBJ2-5; clone_size: .; d_call: .
cdr3_aa: CASSHKLAGQNTEAFF; cdr3_nt: TGTGCCAGCAGCCACAAATTAGCCGGACAGAACACTGAAGCTTTCTTT; v_call: TRBV4-1; j_call: TRBJ1-1; clone_size: .; d_call: .
cdr3_aa: CASSKGQPFSLSNQPQHF; cdr3_nt: TGTGCCAGCAGCAAGGGACAGCCCTTTAGCCTTAGCAATCAGCCCCAGCATTTT; v_call: TRBV21-1; j_call: TRBJ1-5; clone_size: few; d_call: .
cdr3_aa: CASSWGMVAKNIQYF; cdr3_nt: TGTGCCAGCAGTTGGGGGATGGTAGCCAAAAACATTCAGTACTTC; v_call: TRBV28; j_call: TRBJ2-4; clone_size: .; d_call: .
cdr3_aa: CASSGASGGSYEQYF; cdr3_nt: TGTGCCAGCAGCGGCGCTAGCGGAGGCTCCTACGAGCAGTACTTC; v_call: TRBV13; j_call: TRBJ2-7; clone_size: few; d_call: TRBD2
cdr3_aa: CASSRKLAGGTDTQYF; cdr3_nt: TGTGCCAGCTCACGAAAGCTAGCGGGAGGCACAGATACGCAGTATTTT; v_call: TRBV18; j_call: TRBJ2-3; clone_size: .; d_call: TRBD2
cdr3_aa: CSVEGGAAEAFF; cdr3_nt: TGCAGCGTTGAGGGGGGGGCGGCTGAAGCTTTCTTT; v_call: TRBV29-1; j_call: TRBJ1-1; clone_size: .; d_call: .
cdr3_aa: CATSREAGEYNEQFF; cdr3_nt: TGTGCCACCAGCAGAGAGGCGGGGGAGTACAATGAGCAGTTCTTC; v_call: TRBV15; j_call: TRBJ2-1; clone_size: few; d_call: TRBD2
cdr3_aa: CASSIPDRGCSGELFF; cdr3_nt: TGTGCCAGTAGTATCCCGGACAGGGGGTGCAGCGGGGAGCTGTTTTTT; v_call: TRBV19; j_call: TRBJ2-2; clone_size: .; d_call: TRBD1
cdr3_aa: CASSTQGPDRTDTQYF; cdr3_nt: TGTGCCAGCAGTACACAGGGACCGGACCGCACAGATACGCAGTATTTT; v_call: TRBV27; j_call: TRBJ2-3; clone_size: .; d_call: .
cdr3_aa: CASSLSEVEQYF; cdr3_nt: TGTGCCAGCAGCTTATCAGAGGTCGAGCAGTACTTC; v_call: TRBV7-9; j_call: TRBJ2-7; clone_size: .; d_call: .
cdr3_aa: CASSQLPSGLAGGGETQYF; cdr3_nt: TGCGCCAGCAGCCAGCTACCTTCCGGACTAGCGGGAGGGGGAGAGACCCAGTACTTC; v_call: TRBV4-1; j_call: TRBJ2-5; clone_size: once; d_call: TRBD2
cdr3_aa: CASSIMDGAYEQYF; cdr3_nt: TGTGCCAGCAGTATCATGGACGGAGCCTACGAGCAGTACTTC; v_call: TRBV6-9; j_call: TRBJ2-7; clone_size: few; d_call: .
cdr3_aa: CASSERVGGYNSPLHF; cdr3_nt: TGTGCCAGCAGTGAAAGAGTGGGGGGCTATAATTCACCCCTCCACTTT; v_call: TRBV2; j_call: TRBJ1-6; clone_size: few; d_call: .
cdr3_aa: CASSAEELYQETQYF; cdr3_nt: TGTGCCAGCAGCGCGGAAGAATTGTACCAAGAGACCCAGTACTTC; v_call: TRBV5-6; j_call: TRBJ2-5; clone_size: once; d_call: .
cdr3_aa: CASSVGGTGINEKLFF; cdr3_nt: TGTGCCAGCAGCGTAGGCGGGACAGGCATCAATGAAAAACTGTTTTTT; v_call: TRBV9; j_call: TRBJ1-4; clone_size: .; d_call: TRBD1
cdr3_aa: CASSIVPYSNQPQHF; cdr3_nt: TGTGCCAGTAGTATAGTCCCCTATAGCAATCAGCCCCAGCATTTT; v_call: TRBV19; j_call: TRBJ1-5; clone_size: few; d_call: .
cdr3_aa: CASKPSDRGTWSTEAFF; cdr3_nt: TGTGCCAGCAAACCTTCGGACAGGGGGACGTGGAGCACTGAAGCTTTCTTT; v_call: TRBV19; j_call: TRBJ1-1; clone_size: once; d_call: TRBD1
cdr3_aa: CASSRTGSSYEQYF; cdr3_nt: TGTGCCAGCAGCCGGACAGGGAGCTCCTACGAGCAGTACTTC; v_call: TRBV5-6; j_call: TRBJ2-7; clone_size: few; d_call: TRBD1
cdr3_aa: CASSLEVYTGEGAYEQYF; cdr3_nt: TGTGCCAGCAGCTTGGAAGTTTATACAGGGGAAGGGGCCTACGAGCAGTACTTC; v_call: TRBV5-7; j_call: TRBJ2-7; clone_size: .; d_call: TRBD1
cdr3_aa: CASSLLQGGNYGYTF; cdr3_nt: TGCGCCAGCAGCTTACTACAGGGGGGTAACTATGGCTACACCTTC; v_call: TRBV5-1; j_call: TRBJ1-2; clone_size: .; d_call: TRBD1
cdr3_aa: CASSVAAGKETQYF; cdr3_nt: TGTGCCAGCAGCGTAGCTGCAGGGAAGGAGACCCAGTACTTC; v_call: TRBV9; j_call: TRBJ2-5; clone_size: .; d_call: .
cdr3_aa: CASSLALDEQYF; cdr3_nt: TGTGCCAGCAGCTTGGCCTTGGACGAGCAGTACTTC; v_call: TRBV5-5; j_call: TRBJ2-7; clone_size: medium-sized; d_call: .
cdr3_aa: CAIRRVPGLAGEGTDTQYF; cdr3_nt: TGTGCCATCAGAAGAGTACCGGGACTAGCGGGAGAAGGCACAGATACGCAGTATTTT; v_call: TRBV10-3; j_call: TRBJ2-3; clone_size: once; d_call: TRBD2
cdr3_aa: CASSMWAAEAFF; cdr3_nt: TGTGCCAGTAGTATGTGGGCAGCTGAAGCTTTCTTT; v_call: TRBV19; j_call: TRBJ1-1; clone_size: few; d_call: .
cdr3_aa: CSVEGGENTEAFF; cdr3_nt: TGCAGCGTTGAAGGGGGGGAGAACACTGAAGCTTTCTTT; v_call: TRBV29-1; j_call: TRBJ1-1; clone_size: medium-sized; d_call: .
cdr3_aa: CASSLAHRPLDQYF; cdr3_nt: TGTGCCAGCAGCTTAGCGCACAGGCCCCTGGACCAGTACTTC; v_call: TRBV7-9; j_call: TRBJ2-5; clone_size: medium-sized; d_call: .
cdr3_aa: CASSKEGSYPPGSYNEQFF; cdr3_nt: TGTGCCAGCAGCAAAGAGGGCTCTTATCCTCCGGGCTCCTACAATGAGCAGTTCTTC; v_call: TRBV21-1; j_call: TRBJ2-1; clone_size: few; d_call: .
cdr3_aa: CASSYSGSETDTQYF; cdr3_nt: TGTGCCAGCAGCTATAGCGGGAGCGAGACAGATACGCAGTATTTT; v_call: TRBV11-2; j_call: TRBJ2-3; clone_size: few; d_call: TRBD2
cdr3_aa: CASSYGHPGEQFF; cdr3_nt: TGTGCCAGCAGTTACGGCCATCCCGGTGAGCAGTTCTTC; v_call: TRBV6-4; j_call: TRBJ2-1; clone_size: .; d_call: .
cdr3_aa: CATRGYTGELFF; cdr3_nt: TGTGCCACCCGGGGGTACACCGGGGAGCTGTTTTTT; v_call: TRBV5-4; j_call: TRBJ2-2; clone_size: medium-sized; d_call: .
cdr3_aa: CASSLGSGNQPQHF; cdr3_nt: TGTGCCAGCAGCTTGGGAAGTGGCAATCAGCCCCAGCATTTT; v_call: TRBV5-6; j_call: TRBJ1-5; clone_size: few; d_call: .
cdr3_aa: CASSLPGHLSSYEQYF; cdr3_nt: TGTGCCAGCAGTCTACCGGGACACCTGAGCTCCTACGAGCAGTACTTC; v_call: TRBV28; j_call: TRBJ2-7; clone_size: .; d_call: .
cdr3_aa: CASRAGARSGNTIYF; cdr3_nt: TGCGCCAGCAGGGCAGGGGCGCGCTCTGGAAACACCATATATTTT; v_call: TRBV10-2; j_call: TRBJ1-3; clone_size: few; d_call: .
cdr3_aa: CASRKGQLEETQYF; cdr3_nt: TGTGCCAGCAGGAAAGGACAGTTGGAAGAGACCCAGTACTTC; v_call: TRBV2; j_call: TRBJ2-5; clone_size: .; d_call: .
cdr3_aa: CASSEGGAGPPDTQYF; cdr3_nt: TGTGCCAGCAGTGAAGGAGGGGCGGGGCCCCCGGATACGCAGTATTTT; v_call: TRBV2; j_call: TRBJ2-3; clone_size: medium-sized; d_call: .
cdr3_aa: CASGGGTEAFF; cdr3_nt: TGCGCCAGCGGAGGGGGCACTGAAGCTTTCTTT; v_call: TRBV4-1; j_call: TRBJ1-1; clone_size: medium-sized; d_call: .
cdr3_aa: CASSHPSRDYEQYF; cdr3_nt: TGTGCCAGCAGTCATCCATCCAGGGACTACGAGCAGTACTTC; v_call: TRBV25-1; j_call: TRBJ2-7; clone_size: .; d_call: .
cdr3_aa: CASSPGTPYEQYF; cdr3_nt: TGTGCCAGCAGCCCCGGGACCCCCTACGAGCAGTACTTC; v_call: TRBV7-9; j_call: TRBJ2-7; clone_size: few; d_call: .
cdr3_aa: CASSWEANTEAFF; cdr3_nt: TGCGCCAGCAGTTGGGAAGCGAACACTGAAGCTTTCTTT; v_call: TRBV10-1; j_call: TRBJ1-1; clone_size: medium-sized; d_call: .
cdr3_aa: CASSYLGPMNTEAFF; cdr3_nt: TGTGCCAGCAGTTATCTGGGACCCATGAACACTGAAGCTTTCTTT; v_call: TRBV6-6; j_call: TRBJ1-1; clone_size: few; d_call: .
cdr3_aa: CASSLTGGSYEQYF; cdr3_nt: TGTGCCAGCAGCCTAACCGGGGGCTCCTACGAGCAGTACTTC; v_call: TRBV14; j_call: TRBJ2-7; clone_size: medium-sized; d_call: .
cdr3_aa: CASSTAPVSGAFF; cdr3_nt: TGTGCCAGCAGTACCGCACCGGTGTCTGGAGCTTTCTTT; v_call: TRBV27; j_call: TRBJ1-1; clone_size: medium-sized; d_call: .
cdr3_aa: CASSLEEGWDTQYF; cdr3_nt: TGTGCCAGCAGCTTGGAGGAGGGATGGGATACGCAGTATTTT; v_call: TRBV13; j_call: TRBJ2-3; clone_size: .; d_call: .
cdr3_aa: CASSELTTGQGGEQYF; cdr3_nt: TGTGCCAGCAGTGAACTCACTACGGGACAGGGTGGCGAGCAGTACTTC; v_call: TRBV6-1; j_call: TRBJ2-7; clone_size: medium-sized; d_call: TRBD1
cdr3_aa: CASSRTSGGADTQYF; cdr3_nt: TGCGCCAGCAGCCGGACTAGCGGGGGGGCAGATACGCAGTATTTT; v_call: TRBV10-2; j_call: TRBJ2-3; clone_size: .; d_call: TRBD2
cdr3_aa: CASSEAWTSGSNEQFF; cdr3_nt: TGTGCCAGCAGTGAAGCTTGGACTAGCGGGAGCAATGAGCAGTTCTTC; v_call: TRBV2; j_call: TRBJ2-1; clone_size: few; d_call: TRBD2
cdr3_aa: CASSPIWREQFF; cdr3_nt: TGTGCCAGCTCACCGATCTGGCGTGAGCAGTTCTTC; v_call: TRBV18; j_call: TRBJ2-1; clone_size: .; d_call: .
cdr3_aa: CASRYSAGGLQETQYF; cdr3_nt: TGTGCCAGCAGGTACTCGGCGGGGGGGCTCCAAGAGACCCAGTACTTC; v_call: TRBV6-5; j_call: TRBJ2-5; clone_size: few; d_call: TRBD2
cdr3_aa: CASSYSPGYSPLHF; cdr3_nt: TGTGCCAGCAGTTACTCGCCAGGTTATTCACCCCTCCACTTT; v_call: TRBV6-5; j_call: TRBJ1-6; clone_size: few; d_call: .
cdr3_aa: CASRQTPHWGYTF; cdr3_nt: TGTGCCAGCAGACAGACTCCTCACTGGGGCTACACCTTC; v_call: TRBV6-1; j_call: TRBJ1-2; clone_size: .; d_call: .
cdr3_aa: CASSFPGWGRAQGTDTQYF; cdr3_nt: TGTGCCAGCAGTTTCCCAGGGTGGGGGAGGGCCCAGGGCACAGATACGCAGTATTTT; v_call: TRBV28; j_call: TRBJ2-3; clone_size: .; d_call: TRBD2
cdr3_aa: CASSLSGRAVTEAFF; cdr3_nt: TGTGCCAGCAGCTTATCCGGCAGGGCGGTGACTGAAGCTTTCTTT; v_call: TRBV11-3; j_call: TRBJ1-1; clone_size: .; d_call: .
cdr3_aa: CASSLGTGHYGYTF; cdr3_nt: TGTGCCAGCAGTTTAGGGACAGGGCACTATGGCTACACCTTC; v_call: TRBV27; j_call: TRBJ1-2; clone_size: few; d_call: TRBD1
cdr3_aa: CASSLGVAYEQYF; cdr3_nt: TGTGCCAGCAGCTTAGGCGTGGCGTACGAGCAGTACTTC; v_call: TRBV13; j_call: TRBJ2-7; clone_size: .; d_call: .
cdr3_aa: CASSNRETQYF; cdr3_nt: TGCGCCAGCAGCAATCGAGAGACCCAGTACTTC; v_call: TRBV5-1; j_call: TRBJ2-5; clone_size: .; d_call: .
cdr3_aa: CASSLLWYYGYTF; cdr3_nt: TGTGCCAGCAGCTTACTTTGGTACTATGGCTACACCTTC; v_call: TRBV7-2; j_call: TRBJ1-2; clone_size: few; d_call: .
cdr3_aa: CASSVDDWPNEQFF; cdr3_nt: TGTGCCAGCAGCGTAGATGACTGGCCCAATGAGCAGTTCTTC; v_call: TRBV9; j_call: TRBJ2-1; clone_size: medium-sized; d_call: .
cdr3_aa: CASSYSGGAAGYTF; cdr3_nt: TGTGCCAGCAGTTACTCGGGGGGCGCGGCCGGCTACACCTTC; v_call: TRBV6-5; j_call: TRBJ1-2; clone_size: medium-sized; d_call: .
cdr3_aa: CASSLHSGSYTQYF; cdr3_nt: TGTGCCAGCAGTCTTCATAGCGGGAGTTATACGCAGTATTTT; v_call: TRBV13; j_call: TRBJ2-3; clone_size: .; d_call: TRBD2